Following are 3 T cell receptor beta chains from one sample sequenced in a study of radiotherapy plus CTLA-4 blockade in lung cancer. The table came from immunoSEQ multiplex PCR; TCRdb's copy has only in-frame clones and leaves some out. The table records 80,000 to 100,000 clones, 88% of them present only once. The specimen comprised peripheral blood, sampled from a patient treated with radiotherapy plus ipilimumab. The receptors were gathered from a human donor with non-small cell lung cancer that progressed on radiotherapy plus ipilimumab.

This chain uses TRBV18 with TRBJ1-1, with 8 bases lining up with TRBD1. Germline-derived CDR1 and CDR2 are KGHSH and LQKENI. With V trimmed by 4 bases and J by 1 base, 2 bases remained unmatched. The CDR3 is 14 residues long. CDR3 coding DNA: TGTGCCAGCTCACTCACAGGGGGGAACACTGAAGCTTTCTTT. Translation gives CASSLTGGNTEAFF.

This chain joins TRBV6-5 and TRBJ2-7, with D tentatively TRBD1 or TRBD2 (7 bases each). The CDR3 contains 16 residues. Trimming pared 2 bases from V and 0 bases from J, leaving 14 bases between. The germline V gene encodes CDR1 MNHEY and CDR2 SVGAGI. CDR3: CASSYGPGGASYEQYF. The CDR3, as DNA: TGTGCCAGCAGTTACGGGCCAGGGGGGGCCTCCTACGAGCAGTACTTC.

The chain is built from TRBV28 and TRBJ2-7, with 8 bases aligning to TRBD1. Germline V gene lookup returns CDR1 MDHEN and CDR2 SYDVKM. Trimming cost V 6 bases and J 0 bases; bases outside gene matches: 13. This CDR3 contains 17 residues. This CDR3 reads CASSRPPGTGISYEQYF. CDR3 DNA: TGTGCCAGCAGCCGTCCTCCGGGGACAGGTATCTCCTACGAGCAGTACTTC.